This TCR beta chain appears in the sequencing data of a study of T cell responses to AZD1222 COVID-19 vaccine. The CDR3 extends over 13 amino acids. Trimming cost V 4 bases and J 5 bases, with 11 bases left between them. From germline, CDR1 is LGHDT and CDR2 YNNKEL (reference sequence). The study, taken as a whole, reports: Baseline seropositivity characterized only six AZD1222 recipients. The donor cohort was predominantly white British with a female majority, and clonal diversity may have been underestimated.

The assay was immunoSEQ multiplex PCR, and TCRdb's table has in-frame clones only and misses some. The sample has 180,000 or so clones, 88% seen once. In the case of this clone: No antigen is known for it.

The sample here was peripheral blood, taken 28 days after the second AZD1222 dose. The source of this sequence is an adult who received the AZD1222 COVID-19 vaccine. This rearrangement joins TRBV3-1 (or the pseudogene TRBV3-2) to TRBJ1-2; D might be TRBD1 (5 bases). The CDR3 sequence is CASSRQGVYGYTF. The CDR3 bases are TGTGCCAGCAGCCGGCAGGGTGTTTATGGCTACACCTTC.